The 32 T cell receptor beta chains below come from one sample, sequenced in a study of T cell responses to AZD1222 COVID-19 vaccine. Assay used: immunoSEQ multiplex PCR; TCRdb lists only in-frame clones, some missing. The table records about 210,000 clones, around 94% of them present only once. The sequenced sample was peripheral blood, obtained on day 0 of AZD1222 vaccination. The receptors shown here come from an adult in good health.

The chain has TRBV3-1 (or the pseudogene TRBV3-2) and TRBJ1-6; D is uncertain. This CDR3 comprises 13 residues. Trimming removed 0 bases at V and 7 bases at J, with 4 bases between. The V gene's germline CDR1 is LGHDT and CDR2 YNNKEL (reference sequence). DNA for the CDR3: TGTGCCAGCAGCCAAGAAAAAAATTCACCCCTCCACTTT. This translates into CASSQEKNSPLHF.

A note on this clone: A read error may account for a junction end that differs from germline. The genes are TRBV15 and TRBJ2-1, with 11 nucleotides matching TRBD2. Per the germline V gene, CDR1 is LNHNV and CDR2 is YYDKDF (reference sequence). The CDR3 length is 20 residues. This CDR3 is CATSMRTGLAGGFSYNEQFF. CDR3 bases: TGTGCCACAAGCATGCGGACAGGGCTAGCGGGGGGCTTTTCCTACAATGAGCAGTTCTTC.

The J gene is TRBJ2-3, the V gene TRBV3-1 (or the pseudogene TRBV3-2); the match to TRBD1 covers 9 bases. CDR1 is LGHDT, CDR2 YNNKEL, per germline (reference sequence). Trimming took 1 base from V and 5 from J; bases not matched to a gene: 4. The CDR3 has 15 residues. DNA of the CDR3: TGTGCCAGCAGCCAAGGGACAGGGGTAGTAGATACGCAGTATTTT. As protein: CASSQGTGVVDTQYF.

V usage is TRBV2 and J usage is TRBJ1-5; D call uncertain. This CDR3 contains 14 residues. Trimming stripped 3 bases from V and 0 bases from J, with 6 bases between. The germline V gene has CDR1 SNHLY and CDR2 FYNNEI. The CDR3 region has the DNA TGTGCCAGCAGTGAGCCCGATAGCAATCAGCCCCAGCATTTT. Protein product: CASSEPDSNQPQHF.

The chain has TRBV12-5 and TRBJ2-3, with 7 positions matching TRBD1. The CDR3 has 16 amino acids. V shed 0 bases, J shed 10 bases, and the junction held 13 bases outside the gene matches. Germline CDR1 reads LGHNT; CDR2 reads FRNRAP. CDR3 amino acids: CASGLVVGGSAGAQYF. The CDR3 DNA reads as TGTGCTAGTGGTTTGGTAGTAGGGGGCTCCGCCGGCGCGCAGTATTTT.

This chain joins TRBV7-8 and TRBJ1-2, with D perhaps TRBD1 (6 bases). Germline CDR1 reads SGHVS; CDR2 reads FQNEAQ. The CDR3 spans 13 residues. Deletions cut 5 bases from V and 0 bases from J, with 7 bases between. The CDR3 here is CASSRGTNYGYTF. The CDR3 DNA is TGTGCCAGCAGCAGGGGGACTAACTATGGCTACACCTTC.

This clone was observed once. V and J are TRBV11-3 and TRBJ2-5, with a weak D call TRBD2 (5 bases). Germline CDR1 is SGHNT and CDR2 is YENEEA. The CDR3 contains 13 residues. V dropped 5 bases and J dropped 4 bases, with 11 bases sitting between them. CDR3 in amino acids: CASSRGPGETQYF. The CDR3, as DNA: TGTGCCAGCAGCCGAGGGCCCGGAGAGACCCAGTACTTC.

V and J are TRBV7-8 and TRBJ1-5; possibly TRBD1 for D (5 bases). CDR1 is SGHVS and CDR2 is FQNEAQ in the germline V gene. Trimming stripped 1 base from V and 1 base from J, with 11 bases between. The CDR3 length is 16 residues. The CDR3 is CASSLEGALSNQPQHF. CDR3 nucleotides: TGTGCCAGCAGCTTAGAAGGGGCCTTAAGCAATCAGCCCCAGCATTTT.

V is TRBV2 and J is TRBJ2-3, with 12 bases that match TRBD2. V shed 9 bases and J 1 base; nucleotides not matched to a gene: 14. The germline V gene has CDR1 SNHLY and CDR2 FYNNEI. CDR3 length: 18 residues. CDR3 sequence: CASPGRLAGDQRTDTQYF. The CDR3 DNA reads TGTGCCAGTCCCGGTAGACTAGCGGGGGACCAACGCACAGATACGCAGTATTTT.

The rearrangement links TRBV28 to TRBJ2-6; D is possibly TRBD2 (5 bases). Per the germline V gene, CDR1 is MDHEN and CDR2 is SYDVKM. The V end was cut by 3 bases, the J end by 2 bases, with 11 bases between. CDR3 length equals 16 residues. DNA of the CDR3: TGTGCCAGCAGTTTGGGAGTCGGCACTGGGGCCAACGTCCTGACTTTC. It encodes CASSLGVGTGANVLTF.

V usage is TRBV12-3 or TRBV12-4 and J usage is TRBJ2-7; TRBD1 aligns across 7 bases. V shed 5 bases, J shed 5 bases, and the junction held 6 bases outside the gene matches. The CDR3 contains 13 residues. CDR3 nucleotides: TGTGCCAGCAGTCCTCGGGACAGTGACGAGCAGTACTTC. This translates into CASSPRDSDEQYF.

This chain joins TRBV28 and TRBJ1-2; D remains ambiguous. The germline V gene has CDR1 MDHEN and CDR2 SYDVKM. CDR3 length: 11 residues. V lost 7 bases to trimming and J lost 5 bases, with 8 bases between them. The DNA of the CDR3 is TGTGCCAGCACCAGGTATTATGGCTACACCTTC. It encodes CASTRYYGYTF.

The V and J genes are TRBV5-5 and TRBJ2-2, with 7 bases identical to TRBD1. The CDR3 loop spans 13 amino acids. With 4 bases clipped from V and 6 bases from J, the junction kept 3 bases outside the gene matches. Germline V gene data show CDR1 as SGHKS and CDR2 as YYEKEE (reference sequence). The CDR3 is CASSATGAGELFF. The CDR3 DNA reads TGTGCCAGCAGCGCAACAGGGGCCGGGGAGCTGTTTTTT.

The rearrangement links TRBV4-2 to TRBJ1-2; perhaps TRBD1 as D (5 bases). CDR1 is LGHNA and CDR2 is YNFKEQ in the germline V gene. This CDR3 is built from 17 residues. Trimming cost V 0 bases and J 1 base, with 15 bases left between them. The CDR3 DNA reads as TGTGCCAGCAGCCAAGATTACACCGGGACCCTTAACTATGGCTACACCTTC. This gives the protein CASSQDYTGTLNYGYTF.

The rearrangement uses TRBV4-2 and TRBJ1-2; 9 nucleotides agree with TRBD1. CDR1 and CDR2 from the germline V gene are LGHNA and YNFKEQ. V dropped 0 bases and J dropped 6; count of bases not matched to a gene: 8. The CDR3 is 16 amino acids. The CDR3 DNA sequence: TGTGCCAGCAGCCAAGATCTTGGACAGGGGATTAATGGCTACACCTTC. Translation gives CASSQDLGQGINGYTF.

The chain employs TRBV18 and TRBJ1-6; D not resolved. V lost 1 base and J 7 bases, leaving 11 bases between the germline ends. CDR3 length: 15 residues. The germline gives CDR1 KGHSH, CDR2 LQKENI. The CDR3 nucleotides read TGTGCCAGCTCACCACGGGAAGGGCTAAATTCACCCCTCCACTTT. Translation: CASSPREGLNSPLHF.

CDR3 region: CASSSGFTATEAFF. The DNA of the CDR3 is TGTGCCAGTAGCTCAGGGTTCACGGCCACTGAAGCTTTCTTT. This chain uses TRBV19 with TRBJ1-1, with D tentatively TRBD1 (5 bases). The CDR3 extends over 14 amino acids. V dropped 6 bases and J dropped 4 bases, with 15 bases sitting between them. Germline lookup yields CDR1 LNHDA and CDR2 SQIVND (reference sequence).

This chain joins TRBV12-2 and TRBJ1-4; the table's D gene call, TRBD1, was not cross checked with the DNA. TRBV12-2 is described as a pseudogene. The CDR3 covers 15 residues. As DNA, the CDR3 is TGTGCAAGTCGCGACAGGACAGGGGCTTGGGAAAAACTGTTTTTT. As protein: CASRDRTGAWEKLFF.

This rearrangement joins TRBV6-5 to TRBJ1-2, with 7 positions matching TRBD1. This CDR3 region has 15 residues. Trimming cost V 0 bases and J 7 bases; bases outside gene matches: 8. The germline V gene encodes CDR1 MNHEY and CDR2 SVGAGI. The CDR3 loop reads CASSYSAGGSGGYTF. The CDR3 DNA sequence: TGTGCCAGCAGTTACTCGGCAGGGGGGAGTGGTGGCTACACCTTC.

The CDR3 loop is CASSQAAGAGEKLFF. CDR3 nucleotide sequence: TGTGCCAGCAGTCAGGCAGCGGGGGCGGGAGAAAAACTGTTTTTT. The chain recombines TRBV28 with TRBJ1-4; possibly TRBD1 for D (6 bases). There are 15 residues in the CDR3. V lost 5 bases, J lost 8 bases, and 18 bases lay in between. The V gene's germline CDR1 is MDHEN and CDR2 SYDVKM.

The V gene is TRBV7-8, the J gene TRBJ2-6; D might be TRBD1 (6 bases). V was clipped by 3 bases and J by 9 bases, with 12 bases between them. Germline V CDR1 and CDR2: SGHVS, FQNEAQ. The length of the CDR3 is 14 residues. CDR3 amino acids: CASSFRGAGNVLTF. The CDR3 nucleotides are TGTGCCAGCAGCTTCAGGGGTGCGGGCAACGTCCTGACTTTC.

The chain couples TRBV3-1 (or the pseudogene TRBV3-2) to TRBJ2-7; D call uncertain. The germline V gene has CDR1 LGHDT and CDR2 YNNKEL (reference sequence). Trimming took 2 bases from V and 1 from J, leaving 3 bases between them. The CDR3 length is 12 residues. CDR3 sequence reads: CASSQISYEQYF. In DNA form, the CDR3 reads TGTGCCAGCAGCCAAATATCCTACGAGCAGTACTTC.

This chain connects TRBV5-1 to TRBJ1-1, with 8 bases matching TRBD1. After removal of 1 base from V and 4 bases from J, the junction contained 15 bases not matched to a gene. This CDR3 region has 18 residues. Germline CDR1 is SGHRS and CDR2 is YFSETQ. CDR3 sequence reads: CASSLNYVDRVGGTEAFF. CDR3 nucleotides: TGCGCCAGCAGCTTGAACTATGTGGACAGGGTTGGAGGCACTGAAGCTTTCTTT.

The gene calls are TRBV6-6 and TRBJ1-5, with D hard to call. CDR1 is MNHNY and CDR2 is SVGAGI in the germline V gene (reference sequence). V lost 4 bases, J lost 2 bases, and 9 bases lay in between. CDR3 length: 14 residues. CDR3 protein: CASSSVGGNQPQHF. The DNA of the CDR3 is TGTGCCAGCAGTTCAGTCGGGGGCAATCAGCCCCAGCATTTT.

The chain links TRBV10-3 to TRBJ2-7, with no clear D. V was trimmed by 6 bases and J by 0 bases, leaving 18 bases between them. This CDR3 spans 16 amino acids. Germline lookup yields CDR1 ENHRY and CDR2 SYGVKD. The CDR3 sequence: CAISSGVSLGSYEQYF. For the CDR3, the DNA is TGTGCCATCAGCTCCGGAGTCAGCCTAGGCTCCTACGAGCAGTACTTC.

The chain combines TRBV6-5 with TRBJ1-1, with 9 positions matching TRBD1. V lost 0 bases, J lost 5 bases, and 7 bases stayed unmatched. This CDR3 has 16 amino acids. The germline V gene encodes CDR1 MNHEY and CDR2 SVGAGI. CDR3 nucleotide sequence: TGTGCCAGCAGTTACTCCGGGGGACAGGGTAGGACTGAAGCTTTCTTT. Protein product: CASSYSGGQGRTEAFF.

The chain combines TRBV19 with TRBJ1-5; D is uncertain. In germline, CDR1 is LNHDA, CDR2 SQIVND (reference sequence). The germline V and J ends were trimmed by 7 bases and 9 bases, with 19 bases remaining between them. The CDR3 runs 14 residues. CDR3 DNA: TGTGCCAGTATATCCAGCCGGAACTTAGGGCCCCAGCATTTT. Its translation: CASISSRNLGPQHF.

This chain links TRBV7-2 with TRBJ1-1; the D is unclear. The V gene's germline CDR1 is SGHTA and CDR2 FQGNSA. V was pared by 4 bases and J by 2 bases, with 8 bases between. The CDR3 is 13 amino acids. The CDR3 reads CASSSDGNTEAFF. The CDR3 coding sequence is TGTGCCAGCAGCTCGGACGGAAACACTGAAGCTTTCTTT.

The V call is TRBV4-1, the J call TRBJ2-3; a possible D gene is TRBD1 (6 bases). This CDR3 region has 16 residues. V shed 0 bases and J shed 3 bases, with 13 bases lying between them. CDR1 is MGHRA, CDR2 YSYEKL, per germline. Here the CDR3 DNA reads TGCGCCAGCAGCCAAGATTCCAGGGGATCGACAGATACGCAGTATTTT. Protein: CASSQDSRGSTDTQYF.

This rearrangement joins TRBV13 to TRBJ2-3; D possibly corresponds to TRBD1 (6 bases). Germline CDR1 is PRHDT and CDR2 is FYEKMQ (reference sequence). This CDR3 has 14 amino acids. V was cut by 2 bases and J by 1 base, with 7 bases left in between. The CDR3 DNA reads as TGTGCCAGCAGCTTATGGGGGCGCACAGATACGCAGTATTTT. Its protein product is CASSLWGRTDTQYF.

The genes are TRBV19 and TRBJ1-1; possible D gene TRBD1, 6 bases. CDR1 and CDR2 from the germline V gene are LNHDA and SQIVND (reference sequence). The CDR3 extends over 15 amino acids. The V and J ends lost 2 bases and 6 bases respectively, with 16 bases between them. The CDR3 bases are TGTGCCAGTAGTATACCGGGGGCGCGAAGTCCTGAAGCTTTCTTT. This codes for CASSIPGARSPEAFF.

This chain joins TRBV6-5 and TRBJ1-5, with D unresolved. Germline loops: CDR1 MNHEY, CDR2 SVGAGI. CDR3 length: 14 amino acids. V gave up 4 bases and J gave up 0 bases, with 7 bases separating them. The CDR3 loop is CASSSISSNQPQHF. Here the CDR3 DNA reads TGTGCCAGCAGTTCCATTAGTAGCAATCAGCCCCAGCATTTT.